This T cell receptor (beta chain) is drawn from a study of blood T cells in healthy people across ages. Study observations and caveats: No conclusive comparison of naive versus antigen-experienced cells was possible with unsorted PBMCs.

Trimming at V came to 4 bases and at J to 3 bases, leaving 13 bases not matched to a gene. The length of the CDR3 is 17 residues. Germline assignment: CDR1 SGHRS and CDR2 YFSETQ. Comments on this clonotype: The antigen is undetermined.

For the second PCR, which ran for 7 to 11 cycles, a sample-barcoded 5' primer and a J-beta primer mix were used. One entry per CDR3 protein results from TCRdb running MiXCR on the 5' RACE reads. The sample has about 1 million distinct CDR3 sequences, approximately 25% seen once. Each donor gave 9.5 to 10 milliliters of peripheral blood. PBMCs, at least 7 million per sample, were isolated. This sample also belongs to another study, concerning T cells of mothers and their children.

The clonotype originates from a girl aged 2 to 9 in good health. This sequence joins TRBV5-1 and TRBJ2-5, with 9 bases lining up with TRBD2. The sequenced sample was blood. This CDR3 is CASSRGVISGSKETQYF. As DNA, the CDR3 is TGCGCCAGCAGCCGGGGTGTGATTAGCGGGAGTAAAGAGACCCAGTACTTC.